Sequencing of this T cell receptor beta chain was carried out in a study of blood T cell repertoires in COVID-19. Study information: Samples representing acute and convalescent COVID-19 were sourced from the United States, Italy and Spain. The cDNA or gDNA used as material had been derived from T cells, B-cell-depleted T cells, or PBMCs.

V was shortened by 2 bases and J by 3 bases, with 17 bases between the two germline ends. The CDR3 has 16 residues. Germline lookup yields CDR1 SQVTM and CDR2 ANQGSEA. Libraries were prepared by immunoSEQ multiplex PCR; TCRdb keeps only in-frame clonotypes and omits some of them. The table has more than 150,000 clones, 80% seen once. The chain recombines TRBV29-1 with TRBJ2-1; D might be TRBD2 (5 bases). The clonotype was recovered from a man in his sixties who had been exposed to COVID-19. The sequencing sample was made of PBMCs or T cells enriched from blood (not recorded which). The DNA of the CDR3 is TGCAGCGTTGAACAGGCGACTCCCCGGGGCTACAATGAGCAGTTCTTC. Protein sequence: CSVEQATPRGYNEQFF.